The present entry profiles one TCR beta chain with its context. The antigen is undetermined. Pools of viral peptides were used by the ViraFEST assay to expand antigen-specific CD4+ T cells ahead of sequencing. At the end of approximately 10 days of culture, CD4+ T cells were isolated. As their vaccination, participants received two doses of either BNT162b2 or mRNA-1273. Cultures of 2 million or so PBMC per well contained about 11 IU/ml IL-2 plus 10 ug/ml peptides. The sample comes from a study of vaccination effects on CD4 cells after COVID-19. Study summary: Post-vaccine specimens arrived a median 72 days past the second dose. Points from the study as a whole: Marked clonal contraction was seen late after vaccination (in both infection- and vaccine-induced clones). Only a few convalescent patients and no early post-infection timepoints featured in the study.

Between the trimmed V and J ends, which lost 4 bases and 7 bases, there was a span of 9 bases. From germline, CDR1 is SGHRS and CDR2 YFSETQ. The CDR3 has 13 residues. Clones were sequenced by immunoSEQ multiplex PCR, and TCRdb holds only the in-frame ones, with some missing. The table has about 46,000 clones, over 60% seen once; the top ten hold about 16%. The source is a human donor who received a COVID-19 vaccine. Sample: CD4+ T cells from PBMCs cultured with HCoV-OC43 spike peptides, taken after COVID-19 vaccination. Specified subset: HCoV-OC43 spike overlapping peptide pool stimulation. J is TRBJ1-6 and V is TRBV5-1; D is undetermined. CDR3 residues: CASSTGVNSPLHF. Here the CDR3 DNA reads TGCGCCAGCAGCACCGGGGTCAATTCACCCCTCCACTTT. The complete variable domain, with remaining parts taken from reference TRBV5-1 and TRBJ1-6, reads KAGVTQTPRYLIKTRGQQVTLSCSPISGHRSVSWYQQTPGQGLQFLFEYFSETQRNKGNFPGRFSGRQFSNSRSEMNVSTLELGDSALYLCASSTGVNSPLHFGNGTRLTVT.